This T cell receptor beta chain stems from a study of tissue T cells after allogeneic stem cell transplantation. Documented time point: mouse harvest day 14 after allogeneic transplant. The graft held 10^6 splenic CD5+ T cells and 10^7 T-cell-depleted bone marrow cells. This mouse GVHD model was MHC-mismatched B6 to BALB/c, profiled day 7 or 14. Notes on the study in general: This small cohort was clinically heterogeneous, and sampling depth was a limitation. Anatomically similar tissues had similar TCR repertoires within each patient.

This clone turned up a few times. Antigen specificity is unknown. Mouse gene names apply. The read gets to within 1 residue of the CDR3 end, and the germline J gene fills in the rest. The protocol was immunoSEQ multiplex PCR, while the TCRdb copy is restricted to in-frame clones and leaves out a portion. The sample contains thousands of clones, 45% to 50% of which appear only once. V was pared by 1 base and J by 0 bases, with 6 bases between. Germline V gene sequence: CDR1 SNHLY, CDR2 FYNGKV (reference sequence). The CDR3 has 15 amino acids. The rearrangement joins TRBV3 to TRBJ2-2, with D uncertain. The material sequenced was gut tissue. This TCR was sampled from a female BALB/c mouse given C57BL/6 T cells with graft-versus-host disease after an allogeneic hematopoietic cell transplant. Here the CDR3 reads CASSLERTNTGQLYF. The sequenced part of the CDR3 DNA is TGTGCCAGCAGCTTAGAACGGACAAACACCGGGCAGCTCTAC.